A single sample gave rise to the 10 T cell receptor beta chains below, sequenced in a study of blood T cell repertoires in COVID-19. The data were produced by immunoSEQ multiplex PCR, yet TCRdb's version contains in-frame clones alone and is incomplete. The sample lists roughly 150,000 clones, 75% to 85% seen once, with about 7.2% in the top ten. The specimen was peripheral blood. Receptors were obtained from a woman aged 50 to 60 in a cohort sampled during active or convalescent COVID-19.

The chain joins TRBV11-2 to TRBJ1-2, with a weak D call TRBD1 (6 bases). Germline assignment: CDR1 SGHAT and CDR2 FQNNGV. The CDR3 runs to 16 residues. V lost 3 bases to trimming and J lost 6 bases, with 20 bases between them. The CDR3, as DNA: TGTGCCAGCAGCTTCCTGGGGGGGCCTAGGTTTCATGGCTACACCTTC. Protein sequence: CASSFLGGPRFHGYTF. Combining the CDR3 with reference TRBV11-2 and TRBJ1-2 gives the whole variable domain EAGVAQSPRYKIIEKRQSVAFWCNPISGHATLYWYQQILGQGPKLLIQFQNNGVVDDSQLPKDRFSAERLKGVDSTLKIQPAKLEDSAVYLCASSFLGGPRFHGYTFGSGTRLTVV.

This chain joins TRBV3-1 (or the pseudogene TRBV3-2) and TRBJ2-5, with unresolved D. Germline V gives CDR1 LGHDT, CDR2 YNNKEL (reference sequence). The V gene lost 5 bases and the J gene lost 1 base, with 11 bases spanning the gap. The CDR3 extends over 14 amino acids. CDR3 DNA sequence: TGTGCCAGCAGCTCCCGAGGTACCCAAGAGACCCAGTACTTC. The encoded protein is CASSSRGTQETQYF.

The J gene is TRBJ1-3, the V gene TRBV19; 9 bases map to TRBD1. The ends lost 3 bases at V and 0 bases at J; junction bases unmatched: 6. Per germline, CDR1 LNHDA and CDR2 SQIVND (reference sequence). The CDR3 covers 17 residues. DNA for the CDR3: TGTGCCAGTAGTATTCGACAGGGGGGAAGCTCTGGAAACACCATATATTTT. It translates to CASSIRQGGSSGNTIYF.

The CDR3 coding sequence is TGCGCCAGCAGCCAAGCGCCCGGGACAGCTGACCAAGAGACCCAGTACTTC. It specifies CASSQAPGTADQETQYF. The V and J genes are TRBV4-1 and TRBJ2-5, with 7 bases fitting TRBD1. Trimming cost V 1 base and J 0 bases; bases outside gene matches: 8. CDR1 MGHRA and CDR2 YSYEKL come from the germline V gene. The CDR3 spans 17 residues.

DNA for the CDR3: TGTGCCAGTAGAGGACAGGGGGCTACAAGGTGGGAAAAACTGTTTTTT. Translated: CASRGQGATRWEKLFF. The rearrangement joins TRBV19 to TRBJ1-4; 11 nucleotides match TRBD1. Germline lookup yields CDR1 LNHDA and CDR2 SQIVND (reference sequence). The CDR3 spans 16 residues. The trim removed 6 bases at V and 8 bases at J, leaving 11 bases unmatched. The full variable domain, rest sourced from reference TRBV19 and TRBJ1-4, is DGGITQSPKYLFRKEGQNVTLSCEQNLNHDAMYWYRQDPGQGLRLIYYSQIVNDFQKGDIAEGYSVSREKKESFPLTVTSAQKNPTAFYLCASRGQGATRWEKLFFGSGTQLSVL.

This rearrangement joins TRBV27 to TRBJ2-3; TRBD1 aligns across 8 bases. This CDR3 is 16 amino acids long. The ends lost 1 base at V and 1 base at J; junction bases unmatched: 4. CDR1 and CDR2 from the germline V gene are MNHEY and SMNVEV (reference sequence). CDR3 sequence reads: CASSLFQGAGTDTQYF. For the CDR3, the DNA is TGTGCCAGCAGTTTATTTCAGGGGGCCGGCACAGATACGCAGTATTTT.

This sequence joins TRBV28 and TRBJ2-7, with D possibly matching TRBD2 (5 bases). This CDR3 contains 12 residues. CDR1 is MDHEN, CDR2 SYDVKM, per germline. Trimming removed 5 bases from V and 4 bases from J, with 9 bases in between. For the CDR3, the DNA is TGTGCCAGCAGTCAGTCGGGGTACGAGCAGTACTTC. Its translation is CASSQSGYEQYF.

The chain is built from TRBV6-5 and TRBJ1-3, with D tentatively TRBD1 (5 bases). Germline V gene data show CDR1 as MNHEY and CDR2 as SVGAGI. Trimming shortened V by 3 bases and J by 0 bases, and 12 bases separated the two germline ends. The CDR3 sequence is 16 residues long. The chain's CDR3 is CASSYSGAGSGNTIYF. DNA of the CDR3: TGTGCCAGCAGTTATTCTGGGGCCGGCTCTGGAAACACCATATATTTT.

The chain uses TRBV6-1 and TRBJ1-2, with 8 bases aligning to TRBD1. The trim removed 1 base at V and 6 bases at J, leaving 4 bases unmatched. Germline CDR1 and CDR2: MNHNS and SASEGT. The CDR3 length is 14 residues. The CDR3: CASSEVQGADGYTF. The CDR3 DNA sequence: TGTGCCAGCAGTGAAGTCCAGGGGGCAGATGGCTACACCTTC.

V gene TRBV10-3 combines with J gene TRBJ1-2, with D possibly TRBD1 on 5 matching bases. Germline V gene sequence: CDR1 ENHRY, CDR2 SYGVKD. V was clipped by 2 bases and J by 7 bases, with 17 bases between them. The CDR3 covers 15 residues. The CDR3 DNA sequence: TGTGCCATCAGTGAGGGGGGGGGTCCCCTTCTTGGCTACACCTTC. Translation: CAISEGGGPLLGYTF.